Presented here are 27 T cell receptor beta chains from one specimen sequenced in a study of cytomegalovirus exposure and HLA in healthy donors. 60 Vbeta and 13 Jbeta primers were used in PCR. Data came from immunoSEQ multiplex PCR; TCRdb stores just in-frame clones and leaves some out. The sample consists of some 130,000 clones, roughly 88% of them appearing once. Input material: PBMCs. These receptors were obtained from a man between 50 and 59 years old in good health and CMV-seronegative.

The chain has TRBV6-5 and TRBJ1-6; 7 positions agree with TRBD1. Germline-derived CDR1 and CDR2 are MNHEY and SVGAGI. This CDR3 contains 16 residues. After removal of 4 bases from V and 0 bases from J, the junction contained 3 bases not matched to a gene. For the CDR3, the DNA is TGTGCCAGCAGTTGGACAGGCAGCTCCTATAATTCACCCCTCCACTTT. Translation gives CASSWTGSSYNSPLHF.

The chain joins TRBV18 to TRBJ2-3; maybe TRBD2 (6 bases). The ends were cut back, 2 bases at V and 3 bases at J, with 21 bases in the middle. Germline values: CDR1 KGHSH, CDR2 LQKENI. The CDR3 sequence is 18 residues long. CDR3: CASSPSPFRASETDTQYF. CDR3 coding DNA: TGTGCCAGCTCACCATCGCCATTTAGGGCTAGCGAAACAGATACGCAGTATTTT. The whole variable domain, remainder taken from reference TRBV18 and TRBJ2-3, is NAGVMQNPRHLVRRRGQEARLRCSPMKGHSHVYWYRQLPEEGLKFMVYLQKENIIDESGMPKERFSAEFPKEGPSILRIQQVVRGDSAAYFCASSPSPFRASETDTQYFGPGTRLTVL.

This clone has a single count. The chain links TRBV5-6 to TRBJ1-1; D unclear. V was trimmed by 3 bases and J by 3 bases, leaving 12 bases between them. CDR1 and CDR2 (germline): SGHDT, YYEEEE. CDR3 length equals 14 residues. The DNA of the CDR3 is TGTGCCAGCAGCTACGGGTCGCTGGACACTGAAGCTTTCTTT. It yields the protein CASSYGSLDTEAFF.

The gene calls are TRBV19 and TRBJ1-5, with 7 positions matching TRBD1. The ends lost 5 bases at V and 6 bases at J; junction bases unmatched: 4. The CDR3 spans 13 residues. Germline V lookup: CDR1 LNHDA, CDR2 SQIVND (reference sequence). The CDR3 nucleotides read TGTGCCAGTAGTTTACAGGGGCTTCAGCCCCAGCATTTT. It yields the protein CASSLQGLQPQHF.

The chain recombines TRBV7-3 with TRBJ2-2; D not resolved. CDR3 length: 15 residues. Trimming removed 6 bases from V and 1 base from J, with 12 bases in between. Germline V gene lookup returns CDR1 SGHTA and CDR2 FQGTGA. Here the CDR3 reads CASSPGRGNTGELFF. Written as DNA, the CDR3 is TGTGCCAGCAGTCCCGGCAGAGGGAACACCGGGGAGCTGTTTTTT. Full variable domain (rest looked up from reference TRBV7-3 and TRBJ2-2): GAGVSQTPSNKVTEKGKYVELRCDPISGHTALYWYRQSLGQGPEFLIYFQGTGAADDSGLPNDRFFAVRPEGSVSTLKIQRTERGDSAVYLCASSPGRGNTGELFFGEGSRLTVL.

The chain uses TRBV5-4 and TRBJ1-2; 9 positions agree with TRBD1. The CDR3 is 18 residues long. The junction had 13 bases not matched to a gene; V was cut back by 4 bases and J by 0 bases. Germline CDR1 is SGHNT and CDR2 is YYREEE (reference sequence). This chain's CDR3 is CASSLPGQGVGANYGYTF. CDR3 nucleotide sequence: TGTGCCAGCAGCCTACCGGGACAGGGAGTGGGGGCTAACTATGGCTACACCTTC. The entire variable domain, with the rest obtained from reference TRBV5-4 and TRBJ1-2, is as follows: ETGVTQSPTHLIKTRGQQVTLRCSSQSGHNTVSWYQQALGQGPQFIFQYYREEENGRGNFPPRFSGLQFPNYSSELNVNALELDDSALYLCASSLPGQGVGANYGYTFGSGTRLTVV.

The chain uses TRBV7-6 and TRBJ2-7, with 7 bases fitting TRBD2. The CDR3 extends over 14 amino acids. Germline V gives CDR1 SGHVS, CDR2 FNYEAQ. Germline trimming cut 0 bases from V and 7 bases from J; bases unmatched to any gene: 6. CDR3 nucleotides: TGTGCCAGCAGCTTAGCGGGCCTCGGGGGGGAGCAGTACTTC. Translating gives CASSLAGLGGEQYF. The variable domain in full, completed from reference TRBV7-6 and TRBJ2-7, reads GAGVSQSPRYKVTKRGQDVALRCDPISGHVSLYWYRQALGQGPEFLTYFNYEAQQDKSGLPNDRFSAERPEGSISTLTIQRTEQRDSAMYRCASSLAGLGGEQYFGPGTRLTVT.

The chain combines TRBV30 with TRBJ2-2; 7 nucleotides line up with TRBD1. V shed 3 bases, J shed 4 bases, and the junction held 14 bases outside the gene matches. CDR3 size: 17 residues. From germline, CDR1 is GTSNPN and CDR2 SVGIG (reference sequence). The CDR3 bases are TGTGCCTGGAGGGACCCCGGGACAGAAAAAACCACCGGGGAGCTGTTTTTT. Its protein is CAWRDPGTEKTTGELFF.

The CDR3 region is CASSVGSRRTDQETQYF. For the CDR3, the DNA is TGTGCCAGCAGCGTAGGTTCTAGGCGGACAGACCAAGAGACCCAGTACTTC. V gene TRBV9 combines with J gene TRBJ2-5; perhaps TRBD1 as D (6 bases). Between the trimmed V and J ends, which lost 0 bases and 0 bases, there was a span of 15 bases. Germline V gene sequence: CDR1 SGDLS, CDR2 YYNGEE. This CDR3 has 17 residues.

The chain couples TRBV5-1 to TRBJ2-6; D possibly corresponds to TRBD2 (6 bases). Per germline, CDR1 SGHRS and CDR2 YFSETQ. CDR3 length: 17 amino acids. Here the CDR3 reads CGTSGGDPNSGANVLTF. The CDR3 nucleotides are TGCGGCACTTCTGGCGGGGACCCAAACTCTGGGGCCAACGTCCTGACTTTC.

This chain joins TRBV2 and TRBJ2-1; the D is unclear. The CDR3 covers 14 residues. The germline V gene encodes CDR1 SNHLY and CDR2 FYNNEI. V lost 1 base and J 13 bases, leaving 17 bases between the germline ends. In nucleotides, the CDR3 is TGTGCCAGCAGTGAAGGTAATCAACCCAGTTTACAGTTCTTC. Translation gives CASSEGNQPSLQFF.

This clone qualifies as medium-sized. This chain links TRBV9 with TRBJ2-3; tentatively, D is TRBD2 (5 bases). CDR3 size: 15 residues. In germline, CDR1 is SGDLS, CDR2 YYNGEE. The V gene lost 4 bases and the J gene lost 1 base, with 13 bases spanning the gap. Here the CDR3 DNA reads TGTGCCAGCAGCTCATCAACAGCGGGCACAGATACGCAGTATTTT. Translation: CASSSSTAGTDTQYF.

V usage is TRBV4-3 and J usage is TRBJ1-2, with 7 nucleotides matching TRBD1. Trimming cost V 0 bases and J 0 bases; bases outside gene matches: 4. This CDR3 contains 16 residues. Germline V gene sequence: CDR1 LGHNA, CDR2 YSLEER. As DNA, the CDR3 is TGCGCCAGCAGCCAAGATCAGGGGACAGCTAACTATGGCTACACCTTC. This translates into CASSQDQGTANYGYTF.

The chain uses TRBV2 and TRBJ2-3, with TRBD2 matching 8 bases. After removal of 11 bases from V and 4 bases from J, the junction contained 14 bases not matched to a gene. The CDR3 contains 15 residues. Germline V gives CDR1 SNHLY, CDR2 FYNNEI. CDR3 sequence: CASKGAGGVPDTQYF. The CDR3 coding sequence is TGTGCCTCGAAGGGCGCGGGGGGCGTCCCAGATACGCAGTATTTT.

This chain connects TRBV21-1 to TRBJ1-5. TRBV21-1 is marked as a pseudogene. This CDR3 spans 18 amino acids. CDR3: CASSKDRGGPYSNQPQHF. The CDR3 DNA sequence: TGTGCCAGCAGCAAAGATCGCGGGGGCCCTTATAGCAATCAGCCCCAGCATTTT.

The chain combines TRBV5-6 with TRBJ2-5, with D possibly TRBD1 on 5 matching bases. The J call may be in error: the DNA end matches TRBJ2-7 better. The CDR3 is 13 residues long. Germline CDR1 SGHDT, CDR2 YYEEEE. The CDR3 DNA sequence: TGTGCCAGCAGCTTTGACAGACCCTACGAGCAGTACTTC. As protein: CASSFDRPYEQYF.

The rearrangement uses TRBV6-6 and TRBJ2-3; no clear D gene. From germline, CDR1 is MNHNY and CDR2 SVGAGI (reference sequence). CDR3 length equals 10 residues. Trimming stripped 8 bases from V and 4 bases from J, with 4 bases between. CDR3 amino acids: CASGSDTQYF. The CDR3 coding sequence is TGTGCCAGCGGCTCAGATACGCAGTATTTT.

This clone came up once. The chain couples TRBV27 to TRBJ2-7, with a possible D match to TRBD2 (7 bases). CDR1 and CDR2 from the germline V gene are MNHEY and SMNVEV (reference sequence). Trimming took 5 bases from V and 3 from J, leaving 20 bases between them. The CDR3 has 16 amino acids. The CDR3 here is CASSSYGGGLFYEQYF. In nucleotides, the CDR3 is TGTGCCAGCAGTAGCTATGGCGGGGGCCTATTCTACGAGCAGTACTTC.

This clone was seen a few times. The V gene is TRBV5-4, the J gene TRBJ2-3; weak D call: TRBD1 (5 bases). CDR1 and CDR2 (germline): SGHNT, YYREEE (reference sequence). This CDR3 spans 13 amino acids. V lost 4 bases, J lost 3 bases, and 9 bases lay in between. The DNA of the CDR3 is TGTGCCAGCAGCCTCCGACAGACAGATACGCAGTATTTT. Its translation: CASSLRQTDTQYF.

The chain couples TRBV5-1 to TRBJ2-1; D possibly corresponds to TRBD1 (5 bases). The CDR3 contains 15 residues. Trimming shortened V by 0 bases and J by 14 bases, and 21 bases separated the two germline ends. From germline, CDR1 is SGHRS and CDR2 YFSETQ. The CDR3 region is CASSLGAVVRGLEFF. For the CDR3, the DNA is TGCGCCAGCAGCTTGGGGGCCGTGGTTAGGGGTTTGGAGTTCTTC.

The rearrangement joins TRBV5-4 to TRBJ2-1, with 10 bases aligning to TRBD1. The CDR3 has 17 residues. Germline CDR1 is SGHNT and CDR2 is YYREEE (reference sequence). V lost 4 bases, J lost 4 bases, and 11 bases stayed unmatched. The CDR3 sequence is CASSKGQGPGNYNEQFF. CDR3 DNA: TGTGCCAGCAGCAAGGGACAGGGGCCGGGAAATTACAATGAGCAGTTCTTC. Based on the CDR3 plus reference TRBV5-4 and TRBJ2-1, the full variable domain is ETGVTQSPTHLIKTRGQQVTLRCSSQSGHNTVSWYQQALGQGPQFIFQYYREEENGRGNFPPRFSGLQFPNYSSELNVNALELDDSALYLCASSKGQGPGNYNEQFFGPGTRLTVL.

V is TRBV28 and J is TRBJ1-1; D not certain. The germline CDR1 and CDR2 sequences are MDHEN and SYDVKM. V shed 5 bases and J shed 5 bases, with 21 bases lying between them. The CDR3 runs to 16 residues. This CDR3 reads CASSILSKAGPTEAFF. Here the CDR3 DNA reads TGTGCCAGCAGTATCCTGTCCAAGGCAGGTCCGACTGAAGCTTTCTTT.

The chain combines TRBV9 with TRBJ2-1, with unresolved D. CDR1 is SGDLS and CDR2 is YYNGEE in the germline V gene. The CDR3 consists of 15 residues. Between the trimmed V and J ends, which lost 0 bases and 5 bases, there was a span of 12 bases. This chain's CDR3 is CASSVAVDSNNEQFF. CDR3 nucleotides: TGTGCCAGCAGCGTAGCCGTTGATTCTAACAATGAGCAGTTCTTC.

This clone was seen once. At one boundary the junction diverges from the germline segment, which might be a read error. This chain joins TRBV7-9 and TRBJ1-2; D uncertain. CDR1 and CDR2 (germline): SEHNR, FQNEAQ (reference sequence). The CDR3 is 12 amino acids. CDR3 sequence reads: CSSIPRSYGYTF. The CDR3 DNA reads TGTTCCAGCATCCCCAGGTCATATGGCTACACCTTC.

V gene TRBV4-1 combines with J gene TRBJ1-1; D unresolved. This CDR3 comprises 15 residues. The V gene lost 1 base and the J gene lost 5 bases, with 14 bases spanning the gap. The germline V gene encodes CDR1 MGHRA and CDR2 YSYEKL. CDR3 DNA sequence: TGCGCCAGCAGCCAAGTGGGCAGCCCTGAAACTGAAGCTTTCTTT. The encoded protein is CASSQVGSPETEAFF.

V is TRBV27 and J is TRBJ1-6; tentatively, D is TRBD1 (6 bases). Germline lookup yields CDR1 MNHEY and CDR2 SMNVEV (reference sequence). Trimming took off 2 bases at V and 9 bases at J, with 14 bases between the two ends. CDR3 length: 15 residues. CDR3 sequence: CASSLGTRGVSPLHF. CDR3 coding DNA: TGTGCCAGCAGTTTAGGGACACGGGGTGTTTCACCCCTCCACTTT.

This rearrangement joins TRBV7-2 to TRBJ2-1; 10 bases fit TRBD1. The germline V gene encodes CDR1 SGHTA and CDR2 FQGNSA. The CDR3 sequence is 16 residues long. V trimming: 4 bases; J trimming: 7 bases; junction bases outside the gene matches: 10. CDR3 DNA sequence: TGTGCCAGCAGCTCATTCCGGGACAGGGGATCGAATGAGCAGTTCTTC. It encodes CASSSFRDRGSNEQFF.